This T cell receptor (beta chain) derives from a study of blood T cell repertoires in COVID-19. For the study at large: COVID-19 samples collected from the United States, Italy and Spain covered acute and convalescent phases. PBMCs, B-cell-depleted T cells, or T cells were the source of the cDNA or gDNA that made up the material.

Only in-frame clones appear in the TCRdb table, and some are missing; sequencing was by immunoSEQ multiplex PCR. The table has 50,000 to 65,000 clones, around 74% seen once; the top ten hold 6% to 7%. This clonotype was obtained from a woman aged 45 to 65 with active or convalescent COVID-19. Sequenced material: peripheral blood.

This CDR3 is CASSPVEQGNTEAFF. CDR3 nucleotides: TGTGCCAGCTCACCAGTCGAACAGGGGAACACTGAAGCTTTCTTT. This chain joins TRBV18 and TRBJ1-1; perhaps TRBD1 as D (6 bases). Deletions cut 2 bases from V and 1 base from J, with 11 bases between. Per the germline V gene, CDR1 is KGHSH and CDR2 is LQKENI. CDR3 length equals 15 residues.